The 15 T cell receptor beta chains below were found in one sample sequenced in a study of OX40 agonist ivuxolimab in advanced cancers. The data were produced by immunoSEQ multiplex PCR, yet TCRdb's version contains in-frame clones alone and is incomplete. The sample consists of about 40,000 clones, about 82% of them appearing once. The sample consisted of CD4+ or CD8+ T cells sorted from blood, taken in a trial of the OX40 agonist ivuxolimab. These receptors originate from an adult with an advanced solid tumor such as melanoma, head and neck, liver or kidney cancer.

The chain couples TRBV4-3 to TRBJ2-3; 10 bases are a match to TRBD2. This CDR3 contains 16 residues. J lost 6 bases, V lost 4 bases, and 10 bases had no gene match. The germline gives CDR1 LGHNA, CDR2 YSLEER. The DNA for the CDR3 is TGCGCCAGCAGCCCACAATGGACTAGCGGACAGGATACGCAGTATTTT. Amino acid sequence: CASSPQWTSGQDTQYF.

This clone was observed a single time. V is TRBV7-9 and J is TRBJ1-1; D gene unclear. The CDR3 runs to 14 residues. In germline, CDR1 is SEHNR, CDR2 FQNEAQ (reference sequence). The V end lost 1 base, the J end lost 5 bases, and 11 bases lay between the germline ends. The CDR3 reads CASSLVSGNTEAFF. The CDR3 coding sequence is TGTGCCAGCAGCTTAGTCTCAGGTAATACTGAAGCTTTCTTT. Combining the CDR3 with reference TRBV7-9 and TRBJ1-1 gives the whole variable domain DTGVSQNPRHKITKRGQNVTFRCDPISEHNRLYWYRQTLGQGPEFLTYFQNEAQLEKSRLLSDRFSAERPKGSFSTLEIQRTEQGDSAMYLCASSLVSGNTEAFFGQGTRLTVV.

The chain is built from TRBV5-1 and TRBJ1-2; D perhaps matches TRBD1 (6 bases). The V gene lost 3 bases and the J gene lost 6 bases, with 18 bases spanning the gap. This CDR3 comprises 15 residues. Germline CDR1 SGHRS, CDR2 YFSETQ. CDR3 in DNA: TGCGCCAGCAGCTCCACCGAGGGGAAGGGGGATGGCTACACCTTC. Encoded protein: CASSSTEGKGDGYTF.

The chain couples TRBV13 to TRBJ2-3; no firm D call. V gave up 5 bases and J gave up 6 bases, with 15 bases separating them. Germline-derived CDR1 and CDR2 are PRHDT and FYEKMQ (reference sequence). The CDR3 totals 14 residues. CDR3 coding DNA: TGTGCCAGCAGCGTACTGGGCCAGGCGGATACGCAGTATTTT. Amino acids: CASSVLGQADTQYF. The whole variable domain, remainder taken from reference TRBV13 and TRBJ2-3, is AAGVIQSPRHLIKEKRETATLKCYPIPRHDTVYWYQQGPGQDPQFLISFYEKMQSDKGSIPDRFSAQQFSDYHSELNMSSLELGDSALYFCASSVLGQADTQYFGPGTRLTVL.

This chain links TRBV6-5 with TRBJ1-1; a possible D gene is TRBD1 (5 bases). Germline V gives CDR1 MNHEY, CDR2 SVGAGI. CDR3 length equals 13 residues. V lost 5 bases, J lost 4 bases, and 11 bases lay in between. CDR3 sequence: CASSIDRPTEAFF. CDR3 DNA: TGTGCCAGCAGTATCGACAGACCCACTGAAGCTTTCTTT.

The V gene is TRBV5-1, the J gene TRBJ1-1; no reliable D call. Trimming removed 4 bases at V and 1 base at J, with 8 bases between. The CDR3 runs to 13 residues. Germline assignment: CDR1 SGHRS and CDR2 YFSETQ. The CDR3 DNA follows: TGCGCCAGCAGCGGGAAGGGGAACACTGAAGCTTTCTTT. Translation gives CASSGKGNTEAFF.

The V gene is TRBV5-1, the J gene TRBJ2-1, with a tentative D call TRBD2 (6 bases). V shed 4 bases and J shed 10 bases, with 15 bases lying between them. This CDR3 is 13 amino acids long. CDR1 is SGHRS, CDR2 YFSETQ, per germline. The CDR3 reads CASSPSGLIEQFF. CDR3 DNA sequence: TGCGCCAGCAGCCCCTCGGGACTGATAGAGCAGTTCTTC.

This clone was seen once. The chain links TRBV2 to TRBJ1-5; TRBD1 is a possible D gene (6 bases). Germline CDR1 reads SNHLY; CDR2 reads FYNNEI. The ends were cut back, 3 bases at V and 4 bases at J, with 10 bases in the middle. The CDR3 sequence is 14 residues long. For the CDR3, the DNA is TGTGCCAGCAGTGAGCCGACAGGTAATCAGCCCCAGCATTTT. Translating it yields CASSEPTGNQPQHF.

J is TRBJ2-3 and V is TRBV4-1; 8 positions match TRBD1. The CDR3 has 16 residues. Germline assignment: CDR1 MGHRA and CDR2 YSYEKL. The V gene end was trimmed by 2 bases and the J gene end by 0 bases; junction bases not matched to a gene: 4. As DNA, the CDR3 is TGCGCCAGCAGCCAACCCCGGACAGGGAGCACAGATACGCAGTATTTT. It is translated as CASSQPRTGSTDTQYF.

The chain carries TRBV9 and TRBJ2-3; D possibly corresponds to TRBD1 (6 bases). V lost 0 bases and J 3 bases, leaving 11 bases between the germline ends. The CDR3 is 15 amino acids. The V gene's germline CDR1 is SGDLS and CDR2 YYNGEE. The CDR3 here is CASSVGGLETDTQYF. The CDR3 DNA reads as TGTGCCAGCAGCGTAGGGGGGCTGGAAACAGATACGCAGTATTTT.

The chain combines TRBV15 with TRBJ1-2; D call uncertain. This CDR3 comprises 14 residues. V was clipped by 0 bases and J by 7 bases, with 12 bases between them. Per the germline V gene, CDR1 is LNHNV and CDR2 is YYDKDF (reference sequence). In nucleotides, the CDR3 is TGTGCCACCAGCAGAGATCGGAACAGTCGTGGCTACACCTTC. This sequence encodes CATSRDRNSRGYTF.

The CDR3 nucleotides are TGTGCCAGCAGCTTCGGGGGGCCGGGTGACTCCTATGGCTACACCTTC. Protein sequence: CASSFGGPGDSYGYTF. V is TRBV5-4 and J is TRBJ1-2; a weak D match, TRBD1 (6 bases). V was shortened by 2 bases and J by 4 bases, with 18 bases between the two germline ends. CDR3 length equals 16 residues. CDR1 is SGHNT and CDR2 is YYREEE in the germline V gene (reference sequence).

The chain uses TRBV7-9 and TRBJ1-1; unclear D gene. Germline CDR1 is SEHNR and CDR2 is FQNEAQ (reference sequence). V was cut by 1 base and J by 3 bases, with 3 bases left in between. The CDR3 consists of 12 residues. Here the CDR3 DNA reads TGTGCCAGCAGCTTAGGCTACACTGAAGCTTTCTTT. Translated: CASSLGYTEAFF.

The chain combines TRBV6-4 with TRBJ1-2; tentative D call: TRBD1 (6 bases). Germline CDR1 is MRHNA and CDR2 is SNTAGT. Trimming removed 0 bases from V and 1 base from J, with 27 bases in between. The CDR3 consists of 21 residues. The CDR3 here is CASSDSGADRDFSANNYGYTF. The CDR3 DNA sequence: TGTGCCAGCAGTGACTCGGGGGCTGATCGGGACTTCTCTGCTAATAACTATGGCTACACCTTC.

The DNA of the CDR3 is TGTGCCAGCAGCTCAATCCGGGACAGGAATTCTGGAAACACCATATATTTT. Translation gives CASSSIRDRNSGNTIYF. This rearrangement joins TRBV13 to TRBJ1-3, with TRBD1 matching over 8 bases. Trimming took 4 bases from V and 1 from J; bases not matched to a gene: 9. The CDR3 is made up of 17 amino acids. CDR1 and CDR2 (germline): PRHDT, FYEKMQ (reference sequence).